These 19 T cell receptor beta chains were all obtained from the same sample, sequenced in a study of spatial heterogeneity in lung cancer. General study findings and limits: Counts of expanded alpha and beta TCRs within tumors tracked the tumor nonsynonymous mutation count.

Their recognized antigens are unknown. Time point described: sample taken at primary tumor resection. Each CDR3 protein is one row after TCRdb ran MiXCR on the 5' RACE reads. The sample includes around 100,000 distinct CDR3 sequences, around 4.8% of them seen just once. Source: lung tumor tissue, taken at surgery. The receptor source for this set is a male donor with early-stage non-small cell lung cancer.

The table lists this clonotype with many counts. The genes are TRBV19 and TRBJ2-1, with D maybe TRBD1 (7 bases). This CDR3 is built from 16 residues. Germline V gene sequence: CDR1 LNHDA, CDR2 SQIVND (reference sequence). V dropped 5 bases and J dropped 6 bases, with 20 bases sitting between them. CDR3 in amino acids: CASSGSQGGLFNEQFF. The CDR3 nucleotides are TGTGCCAGTAGTGGTAGCCAGGGGGGCCTTTTCAATGAGCAGTTCTTC.

This clonotype has a handful of counts. The rearrangement joins TRBV28 to TRBJ1-1; no clear D gene. CDR3 length: 13 residues. In germline, CDR1 is MDHEN, CDR2 SYDVKM. V lost 6 bases and J lost 6, with 14 bases in between. Here the CDR3 reads CASSQDQLPEAFF. In DNA form, the CDR3 reads TGTGCCAGCAGCCAAGACCAGTTACCTGAAGCTTTCTTT. Based on the CDR3 plus reference TRBV28 and TRBJ1-1, the full variable domain is DVKVTQSSRYLVKRTGEKVFLECVQDMDHENMFWYRQDPGLGLRLIYFSYDVKMKEKGDIPEGYSVSREKKERFSLILESASTNQTSMYLCASSQDQLPEAFFGQGTRLTVV.

The table lists this clonotype with many counts. This CDR3 reads CSARRQGDTGELFF. For the CDR3, the DNA is TGCAGCGCCCGGCGGCAGGGTGACACCGGGGAGCTGTTTTTT. The genes are TRBV29-1 and TRBJ2-2; maybe TRBD1 (5 bases). Between the trimmed V and J ends, which lost 7 bases and 3 bases, there was a span of 15 bases. The CDR3 runs to 14 residues. CDR1 and CDR2 from the germline V gene are SQVTM and ANQGSEA.

Only a few counts were recorded for this clonotype. The chain links TRBV4-2 to TRBJ2-5; D remains unclear. Trimming cost V 0 bases and J 4 bases, with 9 bases left between them. The CDR3 covers 14 residues. The V gene's germline CDR1 is LGHNA and CDR2 YNFKEQ. CDR3: CASSQDGPLETQYF. CDR3 nucleotides: TGTGCCAGCAGCCAAGATGGGCCCTTAGAGACCCAGTACTTC.

This clonotype has ten or more counts. The CDR3: CASNPLSGETQYF. In nucleotides, the CDR3 is TGTGCCAGCAACCCTCTTTCCGGAGAGACCCAGTACTTC. The J gene is TRBJ2-5, the V gene TRBV11-2; the D is unclear. V was trimmed by 7 bases and J by 4 bases, leaving 13 bases between them. Germline V gene lookup returns CDR1 SGHAT and CDR2 FQNNGV. The CDR3 spans 13 residues.

This clonotype showed up many times. The rearrangement joins TRBV29-1 to TRBJ2-2; D remains unclear. CDR3 length: 12 residues. Trimming left V 6 bases short and J 5 bases short, with 10 bases between. Germline loops: CDR1 SQVTM, CDR2 ANQGSEA. DNA for the CDR3: TGCAGCGTGACTTTGGGGACCGGGGAGCTGTTTTTT. Translating gives CSVTLGTGELFF.

As regards this clonotype: Being one base from a much bigger clone, this may be a read error. This rearrangement joins TRBV5-1 to TRBJ2-4, with 9 bases identical to TRBD1. Germline V gives CDR1 SGHRS, CDR2 YFSETQ. The CDR3 runs to 14 residues. Germline trimming cut 4 bases from V and 9 bases from J; bases unmatched to any gene: 8. The chain's CDR3 is CASSTGQGEGIQYF. The CDR3 nucleotides are TGCGCCAGCAGCACGGGACAGGGCGAGGGCATTCAGTACTTC.

The chain combines TRBV14 with TRBJ2-5, with D unclear. Per the germline V gene, CDR1 is SGHDN and CDR2 is FVKESK. With 1 base removed from V and 3 bases from J, the gap between germline ends came to 12 bases. The CDR3 covers 15 residues. CDR3 residues: CASSQVSYSKETQYF. CDR3 bases: TGTGCCAGCAGCCAAGTGTCGTACAGCAAAGAGACCCAGTACTTC.

This clonotype was seen only a few times. This rearrangement joins TRBV20-1 to TRBJ2-1; 7 bases match TRBD2. CDR3 length: 13 residues. V was pared by 3 bases and J by 7 bases, with 6 bases of the junction left unmatched. Looked up from germline, CDR1 is DFQATT and CDR2 is SNEGSKA (reference sequence). The CDR3 DNA follows: TGCAGTGCTAGTGGCGGGAGCGGGAATGAGCAGTTCTTC. Translated: CSASGGSGNEQFF.

This clonotype occurred a few times. At one of its ends the junction is not consistent with the germline gene, which may arise from a read error. This chain links TRBV28 with TRBJ2-1, with 8 bases identical to TRBD1. Germline CDR1 is MDHEN and CDR2 is SYDVKM. The CDR3 has 14 residues. Written as DNA, the CDR3 is TGTGCCAGCAGTTTTTACGACAGGGGCCCTCGTACAATCTTC. It encodes CASSFYDRGPRTIF. Combining the CDR3 with reference TRBV28 and TRBJ2-1 gives the whole variable domain DVKVTQSSRYLVKRTGEKVFLECVQDMDHENMFWYRQDPGLGLRLIYFSYDVKMKEKGDIPEGYSVSREKKERFSLILESASTNQTSMYLCASSFYDRGPRTIFGPGTRLTVL.

The table lists this clonotype with many counts. This chain joins TRBV20-1 and TRBJ2-2, with TRBD1 matching 9 bases. Germline CDR1 and CDR2: DFQATT and SNEGSKA (reference sequence). CDR3 length: 16 amino acids. The ends lost 1 base at V and 4 bases at J; junction bases unmatched: 7. CDR3 residues: CSARAPRTGATGELFF. CDR3 nucleotides: TGCAGTGCTAGAGCGCCCAGGACAGGGGCCACCGGGGAGCTGTTTTTT.

This clonotype was counted many times. V gene TRBV12-3 or TRBV12-4 combines with J gene TRBJ1-1; possibly TRBD1 for D (5 bases). The CDR3 runs to 13 residues. V dropped 5 bases and J dropped 4 bases, with 11 bases sitting between them. CDR3 region: CASSHQRGTEAFF. The CDR3 coding sequence is TGTGCCAGCAGTCACCAAAGGGGCACTGAAGCTTTCTTT.

This clonotype was counted many times. The chain couples TRBV25-1 to TRBJ1-4, with D unclear. This CDR3 has 11 residues. V was shortened by 8 bases and J by 5 bases, with 6 bases between the two germline ends. Looked up from germline, CDR1 is MGHDK and CDR2 is SYGVNS. The CDR3 DNA is TGTGCCAGCTCACCGAATGAAAAACTGTTTTTT. This sequence encodes CASSPNEKLFF.

The sample holds many counts of this clonotype. The chain employs TRBV27 and TRBJ1-1, with unresolved D. Germline V gene data show CDR1 as MNHEY and CDR2 as SMNVEV (reference sequence). This CDR3 spans 13 amino acids. Trimming shortened V by 4 bases and J by 1 base, and 7 bases separated the two germline ends. The CDR3 sequence is CASSSNKNTEAFF. The DNA of the CDR3 is TGTGCCAGCAGTTCTAACAAGAACACTGAAGCTTTCTTT.

The table lists this clonotype with many counts. V and J are TRBV5-1 and TRBJ2-7; tentatively, D is TRBD2 (5 bases). Trimming took 4 bases from V and 3 from J, leaving 14 bases between them. Germline lookup yields CDR1 SGHRS and CDR2 YFSETQ. The CDR3 is made up of 14 amino acids. The CDR3 DNA reads TGCGCCAGCAGCCCCGGGCTAGCAGACTACGAGCAGTACTTC. It codes for CASSPGLADYEQYF.

On this clonotype itself: One base away lies a much larger clone, so this may be a sequencing read error. The chain combines TRBV9 with TRBJ2-1; 7 bases are shared with TRBD2. The V gene end was trimmed by 4 bases and the J gene end by 3 bases; junction bases not matched to a gene: 10. This CDR3 is built from 16 residues. CDR1 and CDR2 from the germline V gene are SGDLS and YYNGEE. The CDR3 here is CASSPRVGGVYNEQFF. In DNA, the CDR3 is TGTGCCAGCAGCCCGAGAGTGGGAGGGGTCTACAATGAGCAGTTCTTC.

This clonotype is labeled as medium-sized. The chain carries TRBV28 and TRBJ1-5; D might be TRBD1 (6 bases). The V and J ends lost 3 bases and 3 bases respectively, with 9 bases between them. Germline CDR1 reads MDHEN; CDR2 reads SYDVKM. The CDR3 length is 14 residues. The CDR3 sequence is CASSLGDTNQPQHF. CDR3 nucleotides: TGTGCCAGCAGTTTGGGGGACACCAATCAGCCCCAGCATTTT.

This chain links TRBV5-1 with TRBJ1-2; D is perhaps TRBD1 (5 bases). The CDR3 is 14 residues long. Germline V gives CDR1 SGHRS, CDR2 YFSETQ. V lost 0 bases and J 3 bases, leaving 9 bases between the germline ends. The CDR3 sequence: CASSLDQGYYGYTF. The CDR3 nucleotides read TGCGCCAGCAGCTTGGATCAGGGATACTATGGCTACACCTTC.

This clonotype was observed at least ten times. The V and J genes are TRBV29-1 and TRBJ2-1; maybe TRBD1 (6 bases). The CDR3 is 12 residues long. Deletions cut 6 bases from V and 4 bases from J, with 10 bases between. Germline CDR1 SQVTM, CDR2 ANQGSEA. Written as DNA, the CDR3 is TGCAGCGTGCAAAGGGGGTACAATGAGCAGTTCTTC. Translating gives CSVQRGYNEQFF.